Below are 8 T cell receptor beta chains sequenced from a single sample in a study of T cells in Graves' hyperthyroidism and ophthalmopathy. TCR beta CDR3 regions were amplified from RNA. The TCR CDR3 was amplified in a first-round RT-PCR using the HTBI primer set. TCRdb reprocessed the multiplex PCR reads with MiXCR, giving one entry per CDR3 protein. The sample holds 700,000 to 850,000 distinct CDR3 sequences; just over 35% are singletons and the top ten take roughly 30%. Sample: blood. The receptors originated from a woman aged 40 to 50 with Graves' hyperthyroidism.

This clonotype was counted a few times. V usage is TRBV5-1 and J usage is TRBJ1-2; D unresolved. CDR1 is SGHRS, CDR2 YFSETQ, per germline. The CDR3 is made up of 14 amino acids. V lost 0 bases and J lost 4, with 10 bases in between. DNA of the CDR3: TGCGCCAGCAGCTTGGTGTGGGGTGGCTATGGCTACACCTTC. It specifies CASSLVWGGYGYTF.

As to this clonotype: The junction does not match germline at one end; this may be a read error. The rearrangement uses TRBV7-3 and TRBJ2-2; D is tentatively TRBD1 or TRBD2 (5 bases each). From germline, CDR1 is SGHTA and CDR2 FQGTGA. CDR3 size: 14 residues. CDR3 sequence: CASSESGNTGELLF. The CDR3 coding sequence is TGTGCCAGCAGCGAATCAGGGAACACCGGGGAGCTGCTTTTT.

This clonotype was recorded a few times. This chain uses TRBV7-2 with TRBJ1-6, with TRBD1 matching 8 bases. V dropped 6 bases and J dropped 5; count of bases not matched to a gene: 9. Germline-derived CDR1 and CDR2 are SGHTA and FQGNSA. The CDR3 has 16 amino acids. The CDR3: CASSHHRQGNNSPLHF. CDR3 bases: TGTGCCAGCAGTCATCATAGACAGGGGAATAATTCACCCCTCCACTTT.

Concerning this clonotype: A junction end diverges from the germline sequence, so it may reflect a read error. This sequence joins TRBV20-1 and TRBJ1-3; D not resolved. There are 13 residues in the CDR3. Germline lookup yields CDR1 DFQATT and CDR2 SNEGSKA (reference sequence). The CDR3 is CSASKNSGSTIYF. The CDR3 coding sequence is TGCAGTGCTAGTAAAAACTCTGGAAGCACCATATATTTT.

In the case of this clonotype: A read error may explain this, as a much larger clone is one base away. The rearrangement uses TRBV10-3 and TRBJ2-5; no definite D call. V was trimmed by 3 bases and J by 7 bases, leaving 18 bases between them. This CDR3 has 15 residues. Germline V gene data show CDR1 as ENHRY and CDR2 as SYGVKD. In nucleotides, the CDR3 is TGTGCCATCAGTGACGCCAGTGCCAGAGGAGTGACCCAGTACTTC. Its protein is CAISDASARGVTQYF.

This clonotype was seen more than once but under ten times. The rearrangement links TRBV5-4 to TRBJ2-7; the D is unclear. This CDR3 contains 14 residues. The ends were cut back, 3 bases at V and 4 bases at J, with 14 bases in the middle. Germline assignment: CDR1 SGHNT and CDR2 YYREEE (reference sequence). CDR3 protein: CASSSKTADYEQYF. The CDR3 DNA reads TGTGCCAGCAGCTCAAAAACCGCCGATTACGAGCAGTACTTC. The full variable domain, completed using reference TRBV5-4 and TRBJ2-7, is ETGVTQSPTHLIKTRGQQVTLRCSSQSGHNTVSWYQQALGQGPQFIFQYYREEENGRGNFPPRFSGLQFPNYSSELNVNALELDDSALYLCASSSKTADYEQYFGPGTRLTVT.

CDR3 in amino acids: CASSLLSGAQKAFF. As DNA, the CDR3 is TGTGCCAGCAGTTTGCTTTCGGGGGCGCAGAAAGCTTTCTTT. The rearrangement joins TRBV12-3 or TRBV12-4 to TRBJ1-1, with D possibly TRBD1 on 6 matching bases. This CDR3 spans 14 amino acids. The V end was cut by 3 bases, the J end by 9 bases, with 17 bases between.

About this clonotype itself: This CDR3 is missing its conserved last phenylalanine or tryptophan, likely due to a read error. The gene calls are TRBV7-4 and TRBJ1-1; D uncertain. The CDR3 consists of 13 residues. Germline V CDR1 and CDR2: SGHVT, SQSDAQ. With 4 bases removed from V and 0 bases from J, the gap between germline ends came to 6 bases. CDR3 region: CASSSTVNTEAFL. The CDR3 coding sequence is TGTGCCAGCAGCTCTACAGTGAACACTGAAGCTTTCCTT.